These T cell receptor beta chains were read from a single sample in a study of CD8 T cells in ankylosing spondylitis. Via MiXCR, TCRdb re-called the 5' RACE reads, giving one row per CDR3 protein. Of 31,000 or so distinct CDR3 sequences listed, less than 40% are singletons. The sample consisted of synovial fluid, either unsorted or a sorted T cell fraction (not recorded which). These receptors all stem from a male donor with ankylosing spondylitis. CDR3s include the opening cysteine and the closing phenylalanine or tryptophan. Fields, in order: CDR3 DNA, CDR3 protein, CDR3 length, D gene, V gene, clone size, J gene. The D gene is left open where the match is weak. Only part of the rows carry a size: once, few, many, or a class if the clone is expanded.

TGTGCCACCAGTTTGACGGCATTGGGCAATCAGCCCCAGCATTTT | CATSLTALGNQPQHF | 15 | . | TRBV15 | medium-sized | TRBJ1-5
TGTGCCACCGGGACCCGAAGGCGAAACTATGGCTACACCTTC | CATGTRRRNYGYTF | 14 | . | TRBV24-1 | few | TRBJ1-2
TGTGCCAGCAGTGACGGAGACACCGGGGAGCTGTTTTTT | CASSDGDTGELFF | 13 | . | TRBV6-4 | few | TRBJ2-2
TGTGCCAGCAGCTTAGATCGCACAGATACGCAGTATTTT | CASSLDRTDTQYF | 13 | . | TRBV7-8 | . | TRBJ2-3
TGTGCCAGCACCTTGAGAACCACCCGAGAGACCCAGTACTTC | CASTLRTTRETQYF | 14 | . | TRBV2 | . | TRBJ2-5
TGTGCCAGCAGCCCAAGGGTTTGGCGGGAGGTATTATTGACCGGGGAGCTGTTTTTT | CASSPRVWREVLLTGELFF | 19 | TRBD2 | TRBV9 | few | TRBJ2-2
TGTGCCAGCAGTGAAGAATTAGCGGGAGGGCACGAGCAGTACTTC | CASSEELAGGHEQYF | 15 | TRBD2 | TRBV6-1 | many | TRBJ2-7
TGTGCCAGTAGTCCCCCCATGGGGGGTGACTATGGCTACACCTTC | CASSPPMGGDYGYTF | 15 | . | TRBV19 | few | TRBJ1-2
TGTGCCAGCAGCTTAGGGGTAGGGTTGACTGGAAACACCATATATTTT | CASSLGVGLTGNTIYF | 16 | . | TRBV7-2 | . | TRBJ1-3
TGTGCCATCAGTGAGTCGAAGGCTAGCGGGGACCACAATGAGCAGTTCTTC | CAISESKASGDHNEQFF | 17 | TRBD2 | TRBV10-3 | . | TRBJ2-1
TGTGCCACCAGCGGATGGAGTAGAGACAGGGTTAACTATGGCTACACCTTC | CATSGWSRDRVNYGYTF | 17 | TRBD1 | TRBV15 | . | TRBJ1-2
TGTGCCACCAGTTATGGGGCTGCCGGGGAGCTGTTTTTT | CATSYGAAGELFF | 13 | . | TRBV15 | many | TRBJ2-2
TGTGCTAGCCGGGTAAACAGGGGAAAAGAGACCCAGTACTTC | CASRVNRGKETQYF | 14 | TRBD1 | TRBV12-5 | many | TRBJ2-5
TGTGCCACCCGCGGAGGGAGGGGGTATGGCTACACCTTC | CATRGGRGYGYTF | 13 | . | TRBV25-1 | few | TRBJ1-2
TGCGCCAGCAGCCCCGCCCTAACTAGACAACCGTACAATGAGCAGTTCTTC | CASSPALTRQPYNEQFF | 17 | . | TRBV4-1 | . | TRBJ2-1
TGTGCCACCCATGACAGGGACAACACCGGGGAGCTGTTTTTT | CATHDRDNTGELFF | 14 | TRBD1 | TRBV24-1 | . | TRBJ2-2
TGTGCCAGCAGTTACGACCTCTCCTACAATGAGCAGTTCTTC | CASSYDLSYNEQFF | 14 | . | TRBV6-5 | few | TRBJ2-1
TGTGCCTGGAGGCAGGGAACTCCCCTCCACTTT | CAWRQGTPLHF | 11 | . | TRBV30 | . | TRBJ1-6
TGCGCCAGCAGCTTTGTACAAGATGAGCAGTTCTTC | CASSFVQDEQFF | 12 | . | TRBV5-1 | . | TRBJ2-1
TGTGCCAGCAGCTTAGAGGCCAAGGATCAGCCCCAGCATTTT | CASSLEAKDQPQHF | 14 | . | TRBV5-6 | few | TRBJ1-5
TGTGCCAGCAGAAGACAGGGGCCCCATCAGCCCCAGCATTTT | CASRRQGPHQPQHF | 14 | TRBD1 | TRBV6-1 | . | TRBJ1-5
TGTGCCACCAGCAGAGATTTATTATTCGGAAGGGGTGCCTATGGCTACACCTTC | CATSRDLLFGRGAYGYTF | 18 | . | TRBV15 | . | TRBJ1-2
TGTGCCATCAGTGAGTCGCCCCCCGAAATCGACAGGGCTAACTATGGCTACACCTTC | CAISESPPEIDRANYGYTF | 19 | TRBD1 | TRBV10-3 | many | TRBJ1-2
TGTGCCAGCAGCTTTCCGGGTCAGAGGGAACTGTTTTTT | CASSFPGQRELFF | 13 | . | TRBV5-5 | . | TRBJ1-4
TGTGCCAGCAGCCAAAAGGGGCACAATGAGCAGTTCTTC | CASSQKGHNEQFF | 13 | . | TRBV14 | few | TRBJ2-1
TGTGCCAGCAGCTTCTGGGGAGATACGCAGTATTTT | CASSFWGDTQYF | 12 | . | TRBV13 | . | TRBJ2-3
TGCGCCAGCAGCCAAGTTTCAGGGGGCACTGAAGCTTTCTTT | CASSQVSGGTEAFF | 14 | TRBD1 | TRBV4-1 | many | TRBJ1-1
TGTGCCAGCAGCTCCCCGATATGGACAGGGGTTAACACCGGGGAGCTGTTTTTT | CASSSPIWTGVNTGELFF | 18 | TRBD1 | TRBV3-1 | few | TRBJ2-2
TGTGCCACCAGTGACCCCGGGACAGAGGGCCCCTGGGGCTACACCTTC | CATSDPGTEGPWGYTF | 16 | TRBD1 | TRBV24-1 | many | TRBJ1-2
TGTGCCAGCAGCTTAGCGGGACCACTCGTTGGCGAGCAGTACTTC | CASSLAGPLVGEQYF | 15 | . | TRBV11-2 | few | TRBJ2-7
TGTGCCAGCAGCCTCCGTACCCAAGGCAATCAGCCCCAGCATTTT | CASSLRTQGNQPQHF | 15 | . | TRBV13 | . | TRBJ1-5
TGTGCCAGCAGCGTCCCTAGCGGGAGGGGGGACACCGGGGAGCTGTTTTTT | CASSVPSGRGDTGELFF | 17 | TRBD2 | TRBV9 | once | TRBJ2-2
TGTGCCAGCAGCCAAGTCGGAACTAGCGGCTCTAGCACAGATACGCAGTATTTT | CASSQVGTSGSSTDTQYF | 18 | TRBD2 | TRBV4-2 | many | TRBJ2-3
TGTGCCAGCAGCTTGGTCCTAGGGTCCTACAATGAGCAGTTCTTC | CASSLVLGSYNEQFF | 15 | . | TRBV7-9 | . | TRBJ2-1
TGTGCCAGCAGCCTCGTTAGTACAGATACGCAGTATTTT | CASSLVSTDTQYF | 13 | . | TRBV7-8 | . | TRBJ2-3
TGTGCCACCAGCAGAGAGGGAGGCAGGGGGAGCACAGATACGCAGTATTTT | CATSREGGRGSTDTQYF | 17 | . | TRBV15 | . | TRBJ2-3